The 14 T cell receptor beta chains presented below share a single source sample, sequenced in a study of T cells in Graves' hyperthyroidism and ophthalmopathy. Amplification of TCR beta CDR3 regions used RNA as the template. The HTBI set primed first-round TCR CDR3 RT-PCR. Each CDR3 protein is one row after TCRdb ran MiXCR on the multiplex PCR reads. The data hold approximately 430,000 distinct CDR3 sequences, with more than 15% observed a single time. The specimen sequenced was blood. These receptors all come from a woman under 30 with Graves' hyperthyroidism.

This clonotype has a count of ten or more. The V gene is TRBV28, the J gene TRBJ2-1, with 8 nucleotides matching TRBD2. The CDR3 is 14 residues long. CDR1 MDHEN and CDR2 SYDVKM come from the germline V gene. Trimming at V came to 7 bases and at J to 0 bases, leaving 2 bases not matched to a gene. The CDR3 loop is CASIGGGSYNEQFF. CDR3 sequence (DNA): TGTGCCAGCATCGGGGGGGGCTCCTACAATGAGCAGTTCTTC.

This clonotype was seen repeatedly, ten times or more. The chain is built from TRBV6-5 and TRBJ2-7, with D unresolved. This CDR3 contains 13 residues. Germline V gene data show CDR1 as MNHEY and CDR2 as SVGAGI. The ends were cut back, 0 bases at V and 3 bases at J, with 6 bases in the middle. Here the CDR3 DNA reads TGTGCCAGCAGTTACTCGGACGGCTACGAGCAGTACTTC. This translates into CASSYSDGYEQYF.

This clonotype has a count of ten or more. The V gene is TRBV20-1, the J gene TRBJ2-1; 7 bases are a match to TRBD2. J lost 6 bases, V lost 1 base, and 9 bases had no gene match. The CDR3 contains 15 residues. CDR1 is DFQATT, CDR2 SNEGSKA, per germline (reference sequence). The CDR3 sequence: CSARGDASGGNEQFF. In DNA form, the CDR3 reads TGCAGTGCTAGAGGGGATGCTAGCGGAGGCAATGAGCAGTTCTTC.

This clonotype was counted ten times or more. The V call is TRBV7-9, the J call TRBJ2-3; a weak D match, TRBD1 (5 bases). Between the trimmed V and J ends, which lost 7 bases and 2 bases, there was a span of 13 bases. Germline V gene sequence: CDR1 SEHNR, CDR2 FQNEAQ (reference sequence). The CDR3 totals 14 residues. DNA for the CDR3: TGTGCCAGCAACCTGGGGCAGACCACAGATACGCAGTATTTT. Translated, it gives CASNLGQTTDTQYF.

This clonotype was seen more than once but under ten times. Just one base apart from a much larger clone, this may be a read error. The CDR3 reads CSARTREVGNQPRHF. The CDR3 DNA is TGCAGTGCTAGAACCCGGGAGGTTGGCAATCAGCCCCGGCATTTT. The J gene is TRBJ1-5, the V gene TRBV20-1, with D unresolved. The length of the CDR3 is 15 residues. The germline gives CDR1 DFQATT, CDR2 SNEGSKA (reference sequence).

This clonotype was seen a handful of times. A read error may be the cause here, since a much bigger clone is one base away. The chain couples TRBV6-2 or TRBV6-3 to TRBJ2-1; 7 bases agree with TRBD1. CDR3 length: 15 amino acids. Germline V lookup: CDR1 MNHEY, CDR2 SVGEGT. For the CDR3, the DNA is TGTGCCAGCAGTCCCCGGGACAGCCCTTACAATGGGCAGTTCTTC. As protein: CASSPRDSPYNGQFF.

J is TRBJ2-5 and V is TRBV3-1; TRBD2 matches at 7 bases. Germline CDR1 is LGHDT and CDR2 is YNNKEL (reference sequence). The CDR3 has 16 residues. V lost 0 bases, J lost 1 base, and 5 bases stayed unmatched. The chain's CDR3 is CASSQEVASGQETQYF. Here the CDR3 DNA reads TGTGCCAGCAGCCAAGAAGTGGCTAGCGGCCAAGAGACCCAGTACTTC.

Ten or more counts support this clonotype. The V and J genes are TRBV12-3 or TRBV12-4 and TRBJ2-5; a possible D gene is TRBD1 (6 bases). CDR3 length: 14 amino acids. V was pared by 7 bases and J by 2 bases, with 14 bases between. For the CDR3, the DNA is TGTGCCAGCACCCGGGACATAGGGCAAGAGACCCAGTACTTC. This gives the protein CASTRDIGQETQYF.

Many counts were recorded for this clonotype. The V gene is TRBV9, the J gene TRBJ2-1; no firm D call. CDR1 and CDR2 (germline): SGDLS, YYNGEE. The CDR3 sequence is 16 residues long. The V gene lost 0 bases and the J gene lost 2 bases, with 12 bases spanning the gap. The CDR3 reads CASSVVPSRPYNEQFF. The CDR3 DNA sequence: TGTGCCAGCAGCGTAGTACCGAGCCGACCCTACAATGAGCAGTTCTTC.

Only a few counts were recorded for this clonotype. An end of the junction differs from the germline gene, which may be a read error. This chain uses TRBV2 with TRBJ1-5; D gene uncertain. This CDR3 comprises 14 residues. Germline V lookup: CDR1 SNHLY, CDR2 FYNNEI. CDR3: CASSPDGSNQSQHF. In DNA form, the CDR3 reads TGTGCCAGCAGTCCCGACGGTAGCAATCAGTCCCAGCATTTT.

The V call is TRBV12-3 or TRBV12-4, the J call TRBJ2-3; 12 bases map to TRBD2. The CDR3 is 17 residues long. The trim removed 5 bases at V and 0 bases at J, leaving 6 bases unmatched. As DNA, the CDR3 is TGTGCCAGCAGTGCAGGACTAGCGGGGTCCAGCACAGATACGCAGTATTTT. It specifies CASSAGLAGSSTDTQYF.

This clonotype came up many times. This chain joins TRBV12-3 or TRBV12-4 and TRBJ1-1, with D possibly being TRBD1 (6 bases). CDR3 size: 16 residues. V lost 5 bases and J 0 bases, leaving 16 bases between the germline ends. The CDR3 region is CASSPPGGGMNTEAFF. The CDR3 DNA reads TGTGCCAGCAGTCCCCCAGGAGGGGGTATGAACACTGAAGCTTTCTTT.

Many counts were recorded for this clonotype. This chain uses TRBV27 with TRBJ1-4; TRBD1 might be the D (6 bases). Trimming removed 0 bases from V and 8 bases from J, with 10 bases in between. The CDR3 sequence is 14 residues long. CDR1 and CDR2 (germline): MNHEY, SMNVEV (reference sequence). CDR3 loop: CASSLSQGREKLFF. The CDR3 region has the DNA TGTGCCAGCAGTTTATCACAGGGTCGGGAAAAACTGTTTTTT.

This clonotype came up a few times. The junction and the germline gene differ at one end; a read error may be behind it. In DNA form, the CDR3 reads TGTGCCAGCAGCTTATTCGCGGGGGGGAACGCTGAAGCTTTCTTT. Translated: CASSLFAGGNAEAFF. The chain uses TRBV7-9 and TRBJ1-1; perhaps TRBD1 as D (5 bases). The germline gives CDR1 SEHNR, CDR2 FQNEAQ (reference sequence). The CDR3 extends over 15 amino acids.